This T cell receptor beta chain was recorded in a study of shared clonotypes between healthy human individuals. Overall study results and limits: Only blood was sampled; tissue repertoires likely differ.

CD45RO negativity and positive selection for CCR7 defined naive CD8 cells, a population that excluded terminally differentiated effector memory CD45RA+ cells. Healthy adults negative for HIV, lacking recent acute infections or vaccinations, served as donors. The donor cohort consisted entirely of Caucasian adults residing in Nashville, Tennessee. With 5 bases clipped from V and 4 bases from J, the junction kept 8 bases outside the gene matches. The CDR3 loop spans 15 amino acids. Germline V gene sequence: CDR1 SEHNR, CDR2 FQNEAQ (reference sequence). This clone came up once. Its specificity is not known. Genomic DNA belonging to each subset was distributed in equal measure over several immunoSEQ plates. Method: immunoSEQ multiplex PCR; TCRdb's copy keeps in-frame clones and lacks some. The sample holds some 2,100,000 clones, around 93% seen once.

The source of this sequence is a man between 18 and 29 years old in good health. Some clones in this sample may be carry-over from other donors' samples. What was sequenced was naive CD8+ T cells from PBMCs. The V and J genes are TRBV7-9 and TRBJ2-3; TRBD2 matches 8 bases. CDR3 coding DNA: TGTGCCAGCAGCCCTTGGACTAGCCAAGCAGATACGCAGTATTTT. It yields the protein CASSPWTSQADTQYF.